What follows are 25 T cell receptor beta chains derived from one specimen sequenced in a study of OX40 agonist ivuxolimab in advanced cancers. Method: immunoSEQ multiplex PCR; TCRdb's copy keeps in-frame clones and lacks some. In the table there are 55,000 to 70,000 clones, roughly 82% of which are singletons. The sample consisted of CD4+ or CD8+ T cells sorted from blood, taken in a trial of the OX40 agonist ivuxolimab. These receptors were collected from an adult with an advanced solid tumor such as melanoma, head and neck, liver or kidney cancer.

The chain combines TRBV9 with TRBJ2-5, with D possibly matching TRBD1 (6 bases). The V and J ends lost 1 base and 4 bases respectively, with 11 bases between them. The CDR3 totals 14 residues. CDR1 and CDR2 from the germline V gene are SGDLS and YYNGEE. The CDR3 bases are TGTGCCAGCAGCGTACCAGGGGCGGGAGAGACCCAGTACTTC. This encodes CASSVPGAGETQYF.

This chain connects TRBV11-3 to TRBJ2-3; the match to TRBD1 covers 8 bases. The CDR3 runs to 14 residues. In germline, CDR1 is SGHNT, CDR2 YENEEA. V gave up 5 bases and J gave up 5 bases; unmatched junction bases: 6. The CDR3 DNA reads TGTGCCAGCAGCATAGGACAGGGAGGAGATACGCAGTATTTT. The encoded protein is CASSIGQGGDTQYF.

V and J are TRBV28 and TRBJ1-3, with D unclear. From germline, CDR1 is MDHEN and CDR2 SYDVKM. Trimming took 7 bases from V and 0 from J, leaving 10 bases between them. CDR3 length: 14 amino acids. The CDR3 nucleotides read TGTGCCAGCATTGGGGAAATCTCTGGAAACACCATATATTTT. This encodes CASIGEISGNTIYF.

A few counts support this clone. The V and J genes are TRBV7-9 and TRBJ1-4, with 8 bases aligning to TRBD1. Germline values: CDR1 SEHNR, CDR2 FQNEAQ (reference sequence). Unmatched junction bases numbered 5, after V lost 0 bases and J lost 11 bases. The CDR3 consists of 14 residues. The CDR3 sequence: CASSLADRGHKLFF. The CDR3, as DNA: TGTGCCAGCAGCTTAGCAGACAGGGGCCACAAACTGTTTTTT.

The chain couples TRBV15 to TRBJ2-7, with D possibly TRBD1 on 5 matching bases. There are 14 residues in the CDR3. The germline V and J ends were trimmed by 0 bases and 3 bases, with 9 bases remaining between them. Germline CDR1 is LNHNV and CDR2 is YYDKDF (reference sequence). CDR3 amino acids: CATSRDRQGYEQYF. CDR3 sequence (DNA): TGTGCCACCAGCAGAGATCGTCAGGGCTACGAGCAGTACTTC.

The genes are TRBV5-1 and TRBJ2-2; TRBD2 is a possible D gene (7 bases). The ends were cut back, 7 bases at V and 4 bases at J, with 14 bases in the middle. This CDR3 region has 14 residues. Germline V gene data show CDR1 as SGHRS and CDR2 as YFSETQ. CDR3 sequence reads: CASAGAGPTGELFF. The CDR3 DNA is TGCGCCAGCGCGGGGGCAGGACCCACCGGGGAGCTGTTTTTT.

The chain recombines TRBV7-9 with TRBJ2-1, with 7 bases fitting TRBD2. V gave up 0 bases and J gave up 7 bases; unmatched junction bases: 6. Germline V gives CDR1 SEHNR, CDR2 FQNEAQ (reference sequence). This CDR3 has 15 amino acids. CDR3 in DNA: TGTGCCAGCAGCTTAGCCCAGGGAGGGCATAATGAGCAGTTCTTC. Its translation: CASSLAQGGHNEQFF.

CDR3 DNA: TGTGCCAGCAGCTTGGTGACTTACTCCACAGATACGCAGTATTTT. As protein: CASSLVTYSTDTQYF. V usage is TRBV5-5 and J usage is TRBJ2-3; D not resolved. Germline assignment: CDR1 SGHKS and CDR2 YYEKEE (reference sequence). This CDR3 is built from 15 residues. Trimming removed 0 bases from V and 2 bases from J, with 10 bases in between.

V gene TRBV10-1 combines with J gene TRBJ1-1, with D possibly being TRBD1 (5 bases). V was clipped by 8 bases and J by 6 bases, with 16 bases between them. Germline V CDR1 and CDR2: WNHNN, SYGVQD (reference sequence). The CDR3 loop spans 13 amino acids. The CDR3 region has the DNA TGCGCCAGCCGATTGTGGGGGGTCGCTGAAGCTTTCTTT. Its protein product is CASRLWGVAEAFF.

The chain employs TRBV5-6 and TRBJ1-2; 7 bases fit TRBD1. The CDR3 loop spans 15 amino acids. Per the germline V gene, CDR1 is SGHDT and CDR2 is YYEEEE. V dropped 0 bases and J dropped 7; count of bases not matched to a gene: 9. The CDR3 loop reads CASSLGTGQGGGYTF. CDR3 DNA: TGTGCCAGCAGCTTGGGGACAGGCCAAGGAGGTGGCTACACCTTC. Drawing the rest from reference TRBV5-6 and TRBJ1-2, the complete variable domain is DAGVTQSPTHLIKTRGQQVTLRCSPKSGHDTVSWYQQALGQGPQFIFQYYEEEERQRGNFPDRFSGHQFPNYSSELNVNALLLGDSALYLCASSLGTGQGGGYTFGSGTRLTVV.

V usage is TRBV11-2 and J usage is TRBJ2-7; 10 nucleotides line up with TRBD2. The V and J ends lost 4 bases and 2 bases, in that order; junction bases with no gene match: 11. Germline V CDR1 and CDR2: SGHAT, FQNNGV. The CDR3 length is 17 residues. CDR3 sequence: CASSSPPLSGGAYEQYF. The CDR3 DNA sequence: TGTGCCAGCAGCTCTCCCCCCCTCAGCGGGGGGGCCTACGAGCAGTACTTC.

J is TRBJ1-3 and V is TRBV7-6; D is uncertain. CDR3 length: 18 residues. CDR1 and CDR2 (germline): SGHVS, FNYEAQ. Trimming pared 0 bases from V and 4 bases from J, leaving 19 bases between. This CDR3 is CASSLADLRGVGGNTIYF. The CDR3 DNA is TGTGCCAGCAGCTTAGCGGACCTCAGAGGAGTCGGGGGAAACACCATATATTTT.

The chain has TRBV5-1 and TRBJ2-5; D perhaps matches TRBD2 (6 bases). Germline loops: CDR1 SGHRS, CDR2 YFSETQ. Trimming took 3 bases from V and 5 from J, leaving 14 bases between them. CDR3 length equals 14 residues. The CDR3 spells CASSSITGGETQYF. In nucleotides, the CDR3 is TGCGCCAGCAGCTCGATAACAGGAGGGGAGACCCAGTACTTC.

The V call is TRBV5-1, the J call TRBJ2-7; 8 bases map to TRBD2. The germline V gene encodes CDR1 SGHRS and CDR2 YFSETQ. CDR3 length: 12 amino acids. Losses at the gene ends were 2 bases for V and 6 bases for J; bases not matched to a gene: 1. CDR3 protein: CASSFGGVEQYF. The CDR3 coding sequence is TGCGCCAGCAGCTTCGGGGGGGTCGAGCAGTACTTC.

The rearrangement joins TRBV7-8 to TRBJ1-1, with 7 bases fitting TRBD1. The CDR3 spans 14 residues. After removal of 3 bases from V and 7 bases from J, the junction contained 8 bases not matched to a gene. Germline lookup yields CDR1 SGHVS and CDR2 FQNEAQ. CDR3 in DNA: TGTGCCAGCAGCTTTCGAGGGGGCCGGGATGAAGCTTTCTTT. Its protein is CASSFRGGRDEAFF.

This rearrangement joins TRBV6-6 to TRBJ2-6, with D hard to call. There are 13 residues in the CDR3. The V and J ends lost 10 bases and 0 bases respectively, with 7 bases between them. CDR1 and CDR2 (germline): MNHNY, SVGAGI (reference sequence). Here the CDR3 DNA reads TGTGCCATCAGCGCCTCTGGGGCCAACGTCCTGACTTTC. This encodes CAISASGANVLTF.

V is TRBV5-1 and J is TRBJ1-1; unclear D gene. Germline CDR1 SGHRS, CDR2 YFSETQ. V gave up 1 base and J gave up 1 base, with 8 bases separating them. This CDR3 is built from 14 residues. CDR3: CASSLTMSNTEAFF. In nucleotides, the CDR3 is TGCGCCAGCAGCTTGACCATGTCGAACACTGAAGCTTTCTTT.

This chain joins TRBV6-5 and TRBJ1-1; no clear D. Trimming shortened V by 6 bases and J by 0 bases, and 14 bases separated the two germline ends. Looked up from germline, CDR1 is MNHEY and CDR2 is SVGAGI. The CDR3 length is 15 residues. This CDR3 reads CASSREMGVNTEAFF. As DNA, the CDR3 is TGTGCCAGCAGCCGTGAGATGGGTGTGAACACTGAAGCTTTCTTT.

The chain employs TRBV5-8 and TRBJ2-1, with 10 bases identical to TRBD2. V lost 4 bases to trimming and J lost 8 bases; unmatched junction nucleotides: 9. CDR1 is SGHTS and CDR2 is YDEGEE in the germline V gene. CDR3 length equals 15 residues. The CDR3 DNA follows: TGTGCCAGCAGCCAGGGACTAGCGAAAGTAGATGAGCAGTTCTTC. It translates to CASSQGLAKVDEQFF.

The V gene is TRBV5-1, the J gene TRBJ1-2; D is uncertain. Per the germline V gene, CDR1 is SGHRS and CDR2 is YFSETQ. V lost 0 bases and J lost 6, with 12 bases in between. The CDR3 contains 14 residues. CDR3 sequence reads: CASSLAVGNDGYTF. Here the CDR3 DNA reads TGCGCCAGCAGCTTGGCCGTGGGGAACGATGGCTACACCTTC.

This chain connects TRBV5-4 to TRBJ1-3, with D possibly TRBD1 on 5 matching bases. Trimming pared 2 bases from V and 0 bases from J, leaving 12 bases between. This CDR3 region has 16 residues. Germline V lookup: CDR1 SGHNT, CDR2 YYREEE (reference sequence). CDR3 residues: CASSFRDRASGNTIYF. DNA for the CDR3: TGTGCCAGCAGCTTCCGGGACCGGGCCTCTGGAAACACCATATATTTT.

This clone was seen once. J is TRBJ2-3 and V is TRBV27, with D perhaps assigned TRBD1 or TRBD2 (5 bases each). CDR1 is MNHEY and CDR2 is SMNVEV in the germline V gene (reference sequence). V was shortened by 4 bases and J by 0 bases, with 17 bases between the two germline ends. The CDR3 extends over 17 amino acids. CDR3 loop: CASSYGTGDPSTDTQYF. CDR3 DNA: TGTGCCAGCAGTTACGGGACGGGCGATCCTAGCACAGATACGCAGTATTTT.

The rearrangement joins TRBV7-9 to TRBJ1-3; tentatively, D is TRBD1 (5 bases). CDR3 size: 16 residues. In germline, CDR1 is SEHNR, CDR2 FQNEAQ (reference sequence). Trimming took 5 bases from V and 4 from J, leaving 18 bases between them. CDR3 residues: CASSVHDWGTGNTIYF. The CDR3 region has the DNA TGTGCCAGCAGCGTACACGACTGGGGCACGGGAAACACCATATATTTT.

V gene TRBV29-1 combines with J gene TRBJ2-4, with a tentative D call TRBD2 (5 bases). Trimming stripped 3 bases from V and 8 bases from J, with 11 bases between. This CDR3 has 12 amino acids. CDR1 is SQVTM and CDR2 is ANQGSEA in the germline V gene. For the CDR3, the DNA is TGCAGCGTTGATATGGGAGAGGACATTCAGTACTTC. Its protein is CSVDMGEDIQYF.

This chain connects TRBV5-1 to TRBJ2-3, with D tentatively TRBD1 or TRBD2 (5 bases each). Germline assignment: CDR1 SGHRS and CDR2 YFSETQ. Trimming shortened V by 0 bases and J by 6 bases, and 11 bases separated the two germline ends. This CDR3 has 14 amino acids. CDR3 region: CASSLGRERDTQYF. The CDR3 DNA is TGCGCCAGCAGCTTGGGCAGGGAGAGGGATACGCAGTATTTT.